Following are 5 T cell receptor beta chains from one sample sequenced in a study of graft-versus-host responses after intestinal transplantation. The data were produced by immunoSEQ multiplex PCR, yet TCRdb's version contains in-frame clones alone and is incomplete. The sample holds tens of thousands of clones, approximately 90% seen once. For these TCRs, the target antigens are not known. Sample: unstimulated CD8+ T cells sorted from spleen or lymph node cells, taken before transplant. The receptors derive from a human donor who was the organ donor for an intestinal transplant.

This clone was found once. CDR3: CASSPESSGSPYEQYF. CDR3 coding DNA: TGCGCCAGCAGCCCAGAATCTAGCGGGAGTCCCTACGAGCAGTACTTC. The rearrangement joins TRBV5-1 to TRBJ2-5; 10 bases align to TRBD2. The J call may be wrong; the DNA end is better matched by TRBJ2-7. The CDR3 extends over 16 amino acids. CDR1 and CDR2 from the germline V gene are SGHRS and YFSETQ.

This sequence joins TRBV15 and TRBJ2-2; D might be TRBD1 (7 bases). Trimming left V 0 bases short and J 7 bases short, with 12 bases between. The CDR3 is 15 residues long. In germline, CDR1 is LNHNV, CDR2 YYDKDF (reference sequence). For the CDR3, the DNA is TGTGCCACCAGCAGAGATCCCCAGGGGGGCGGGGAGCTGTTTTTT. Amino acid sequence: CATSRDPQGGGELFF.

The chain uses TRBV7-9 and TRBJ1-2; maybe TRBD1 (5 bases). Trimming removed 4 bases from V and 5 bases from J, with 14 bases in between. Per germline, CDR1 SEHNR and CDR2 FQNEAQ (reference sequence). The length of the CDR3 is 14 residues. The CDR3: CASSSTQGRYGYTF. DNA for the CDR3: TGTGCCAGCAGCTCGACTCAGGGCCGGTATGGCTACACCTTC.

The rearrangement links TRBV6-1 to TRBJ1-4; 8 nucleotides align to TRBD1. CDR3 length equals 16 residues. Germline V gives CDR1 MNHNS, CDR2 SASEGT. J was trimmed by 2 bases and V by 1 base; bases with no gene match: 3. CDR3 residues: CASSEDRGVTNEKLFF. CDR3 nucleotides: TGTGCCAGCAGTGAAGACAGGGGGGTTACTAATGAAAAACTGTTTTTT.

The chain is built from TRBV9 and TRBJ2-5; TRBD1 matches at 7 bases. V trimming: 3 bases; J trimming: 9 bases; junction bases outside the gene matches: 14. Germline V gene sequence: CDR1 SGDLS, CDR2 YYNGEE. There are 15 residues in the CDR3. CDR3 in amino acids: CASSATGTASEAQYF. The DNA of the CDR3 is TGTGCCAGCAGCGCCACCGGGACAGCCTCCGAGGCCCAGTACTTC.